This T cell receptor (beta chain) stems from a study of shared clonotypes between healthy human individuals. Germline lookup yields CDR1 SEHNR and CDR2 FQNEAQ (reference sequence). CDR3 length equals 15 residues. The V gene lost 5 bases and the J gene lost 7 bases, with 18 bases spanning the gap. Naive CD8 cells were CD45RO-negative, positively selected for CCR7, excluding terminally differentiated effector memory CD45RA+ cells. Assay used: immunoSEQ multiplex PCR; TCRdb lists only in-frame clones, some missing. The sample shows some 2 million clones, about 95% of them seen only once. The specimen sequenced was naive CD8+ T cells sorted from blood. This receptor was identified in a man younger than 30 in good health. This chain joins TRBV7-9 and TRBJ2-1; TRBD2 is a possible D gene (6 bases). The CDR3 reads CASSPPFTSRNEQFF. The DNA of the CDR3 is TGTGCCAGCAGCCCTCCATTCACTAGCAGGAATGAGCAGTTCTTC.